This T cell receptor beta chain was sequenced during a study of shared clonotypes between healthy human individuals. Study-level information: Plates per donor: three CD4 naive, three CD4 memory, two CD8 naive, one CD8 memory. Whole-study findings and limits: Several donors had around 5.5% of their naive CD4 clonotypes in common.

For this clone: Its matching antigen is unknown.

Using immunoSEQ multiplex PCR, the repertoire was profiled, and TCRdb retains in-frame clones only, with some absent. In the table there are roughly 2,000,000 clones, less than 95% of which are singletons. The germline CDR1 and CDR2 sequences are SGHRS and YFSETQ. The CDR3 sequence is 16 residues long. V was trimmed by 5 bases and J by 2 bases, leaving 18 bases between them. The naive CD8 population came from CD45RO-negative cells selected for CCR7, without terminally differentiated effector memory CD45RA+ cells. Every one of the donors was a Caucasian adult that lived in Nashville, Tennessee. The clonotype originates from a man aged 18 to 30 in good health. The sequencing sample was made of naive CD8+ T cells sorted from blood. The chain links TRBV5-1 to TRBJ2-3, with D tentatively TRBD1 (6 bases). Written as DNA, the CDR3 is TGCGCCAGCAGTTCTCTACAGGGTCTGTTCACAGATACGCAGTATTTT. Amino acids: CASSSLQGLFTDTQYF. The whole variable domain, remainder taken from reference TRBV5-1 and TRBJ2-3, is KAGVTQTPRYLIKTRGQQVTLSCSPISGHRSVSWYQQTPGQGLQFLFEYFSETQRNKGNFPGRFSGRQFSNSRSEMNVSTLELGDSALYLCASSSLQGLFTDTQYFGPGTRLTVL.